The TCR beta chain described here comes from a study of blood T cell repertoires in COVID-19. Whole-study context: Sites across the United States, Italy and Spain contributed samples from acute and convalescent COVID-19. PBMCs, B-cell-depleted T cells, or T cells provided the cDNA or gDNA that made up the material.

CDR1 is ENHRY and CDR2 is SYGVKD in the germline V gene. With 8 bases clipped from V and 4 bases from J, the junction kept 9 bases outside the gene matches. There are 14 residues in the CDR3. Per the original data handling: Estimated nucleated cell counts came from reference gene primer amplification. The data were produced by immunoSEQ multiplex PCR, yet TCRdb's version contains in-frame clones alone and is incomplete. The DNA was the basis for D and trimming; V, J and clone size are from that table. In the table there are just under 45,000 clones, about 90% of which are singletons. The J gene is TRBJ1-2, the V gene TRBV10-3; 8 nucleotides align to TRBD1. The sequence was collected from a woman at least 80 years old in a cohort sampled during active or convalescent COVID-19. Material: peripheral blood. The CDR3, as DNA: TGTGCCATCGCACCCAGGGGGCCTGGCTATGGCTACACCTTC. Its translation: CAIAPRGPGYGYTF.